This entry features one TCR beta chain sequence. CDR1 and CDR2 from the germline V gene are MGHRA and YSYEKL. CDR3 size: 17 residues. J lost 2 bases, V lost 1 base, and 11 bases had no gene match. The source of the sample is a study of T cell changes during pregnancy in multiple sclerosis. Assay: immunoSEQ multiplex PCR; the TCRdb copy retains only in-frame clones and omits some. The sample includes 35,000 to 40,000 clones, 88% of them seen just once. This receptor was identified in a female donor with multiple sclerosis, enrolled in a pregnancy study. The sequenced sample was CD4+ T cells from peripheral blood mononuclear cells, obtained before pregnancy. The V call is TRBV4-1, the J call TRBJ2-7; TRBD1 aligns across 7 bases. The CDR3 DNA reads TGCGCCAGCAGCCAAGGACTAAGGGACAGCTATGCCTACGAGCAGTACTTC. Amino acids: CASSQGLRDSYAYEQYF.